This T cell receptor (beta chain) was sequenced during a study of OX40 agonist ivuxolimab in advanced cancers. Study-level results: In the 0.1 to 3.0 mg/kg range, CD4+ and CD8+ blood T cells had expanded clonally by week 6. Some nonresponders also had low normalized T-cell clonal expansion.

The CDR3 loop spans 14 amino acids. Germline V gene data show CDR1 as MNHEY and CDR2 as SVGAGI. Trimming removed 0 bases from V and 6 bases from J, with 11 bases in between. Generated by immunoSEQ multiplex PCR, the TCRdb table keeps only in-frame clones and is missing some. Here the sample spans about 19,000 clones, just under 80% being singletons. Concerning this clone: The target antigen is unknown.

This clonotype originated in an adult with an advanced solid tumor such as melanoma, head and neck, liver or kidney cancer. The source material was CD4+ or CD8+ T cells sorted from blood, sampled in a trial of the OX40 agonist ivuxolimab. The chain has TRBV6-5 and TRBJ1-1; D not resolved. CDR3 DNA sequence: TGTGCCAGCAGTTACTCTAATGGGTCTCCTGAAGCTTTCTTT. This gives the protein CASSYSNGSPEAFF.